This TCR beta chain was profiled in a study of shared clonotypes between healthy human individuals. The CDR3 has 15 amino acids. Germline CDR1 SGHAT, CDR2 FQNNGV. The V gene end was trimmed by 1 base and the J gene end by 7 bases; junction bases not matched to a gene: 7. Assay used: immunoSEQ multiplex PCR; TCRdb lists only in-frame clones, some missing. The data show about 2.1 million clones, 85% to 95% seen once. The naive CD8 population came from CD45RO-negative cells selected for CCR7, without terminally differentiated effector memory CD45RA+ cells. The TCR originated in a man younger than 35 in good health. Some clones in this sample may be carry-over from other donors' samples. V usage is TRBV11-2 and J usage is TRBJ2-7; 10 bases align to TRBD2. Sequencing was carried out using naive CD8+ T cells from PBMCs. The CDR3 is CASSLVASGSSEQYF. CDR3 sequence (DNA): TGTGCCAGCAGCTTAGTAGCTAGCGGGAGTTCGGAGCAGTACTTC. Supplemented by reference TRBV11-2 and TRBJ2-7, the full variable domain reads EAGVAQSPRYKIIEKRQSVAFWCNPISGHATLYWYQQILGQGPKLLIQFQNNGVVDDSQLPKDRFSAERLKGVDSTLKIQPAKLEDSAVYLCASSLVASGSSEQYFGPGTRLTVT.